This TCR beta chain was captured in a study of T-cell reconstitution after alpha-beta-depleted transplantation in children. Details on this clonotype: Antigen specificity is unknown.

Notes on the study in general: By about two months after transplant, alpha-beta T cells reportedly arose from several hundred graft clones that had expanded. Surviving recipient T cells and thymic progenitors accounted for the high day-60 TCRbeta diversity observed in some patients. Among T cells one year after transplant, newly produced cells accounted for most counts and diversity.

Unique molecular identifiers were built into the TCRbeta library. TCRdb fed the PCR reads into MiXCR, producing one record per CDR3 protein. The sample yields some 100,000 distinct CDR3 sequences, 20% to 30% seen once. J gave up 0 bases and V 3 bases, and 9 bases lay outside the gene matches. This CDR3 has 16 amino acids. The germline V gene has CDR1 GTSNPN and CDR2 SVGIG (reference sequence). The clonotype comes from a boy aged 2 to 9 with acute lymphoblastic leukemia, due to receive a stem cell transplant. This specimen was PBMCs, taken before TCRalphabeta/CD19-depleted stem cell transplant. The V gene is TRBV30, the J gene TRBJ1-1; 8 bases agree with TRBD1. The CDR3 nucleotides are TGTGCCTGGAGGCCCAGGGGGCCTGTCATGAACACTGAAGCTTTCTTT. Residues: CAWRPRGPVMNTEAFF. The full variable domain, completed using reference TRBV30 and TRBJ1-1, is SQTIHQWPATLVQPVGSPLSLECTVEGTSNPNLYWYRQAAGRGLQLLFYSVGIGQISSEVPQNLSASRPQDRQFILSSKKLLLSDSGFYLCAWRPRGPVMNTEAFFGQGTRLTVV.